One and the same sample provided the 26 T cell receptor beta chains below, sequenced in a study of T cells expressing NK-cell markers. From the 5' RACE reads, TCRdb lists one entry per CDR3 protein and no DNA. This sample's clone table lists roughly 160,000 distinct CDR3 sequences. Input material: blood T cells: a sorted CD56 or NKG2C T cell subset, CD4+ or CD8+ T cells, or bulk PBMC T cells (not recorded which). These receptors were taken from a woman aged 18-70 years in good health.

The genes are TRBV2 and TRBJ2-2; TCRdb's D call of TRBD1 is untestable without DNA. The CDR3 consists of 15 residues. Germline V CDR1 and CDR2: SNHLY, FYNNEI. The CDR3 loop is CASTPGGANTGELFF.

The rearrangement links TRBV5-1 to TRBJ2-7; checking the TCRdb D call of TRBD1 is not possible without DNA. CDR3 length equals 15 residues. CDR1 is SGHRS, CDR2 YFSETQ, per germline. The CDR3 region is CASSFGTGGGYEQYF.

The chain couples TRBV5-1 to TRBJ2-2; absent DNA, TCRdb's TRBD2 call cannot be checked. The CDR3 contains 15 residues. Germline CDR1 SGHRS, CDR2 YFSETQ. The CDR3 spells CASTGLAGETGELFF.

The J gene is TRBJ2-7, the V gene TRBV7-7; TCRdb designates TRBD2, a call that cannot be tested without DNA. The germline CDR1 and CDR2 sequences are SSHAT and FNYEAQ (reference sequence). The CDR3 is 16 residues long. The CDR3 sequence: CASTQYPGLPNYEQYF. The full variable domain, its missing parts supplied by reference TRBV7-7 and TRBJ2-7, is GAGVSQSPRYKVTKRGQDVTLRCDPISSHATLYWYQQALGQGPEFLTYFNYEAQPDKSGLPSDRFSAERPEGSISTLTIQRTEQRDSAMYRCASTQYPGLPNYEQYFGPGTRLTVT.

The V and J genes are TRBV7-9 and TRBJ1-4; TCRdb's D gene call, TRBD1, goes unchecked for lack of DNA. The CDR3 totals 14 residues. Per germline, CDR1 SEHNR and CDR2 FQNEAQ (reference sequence). The CDR3 sequence: CASGPNRDRKKLFF.

This chain joins TRBV5-5 and TRBJ2-7. Germline assignment: CDR1 SGHKS and CDR2 YYEKEE (reference sequence). The CDR3 spans 13 residues. The CDR3 sequence: CASSFRRDYEQYF.

This chain links TRBV10-3 with TRBJ1-2; the TCRdb D gene call, TRBD1, has no DNA to confirm it. This CDR3 has 15 residues. CDR1 is ENHRY and CDR2 is SYGVKD in the germline V gene. CDR3 residues: CAIRPTTGEGYGYTF.

The chain carries TRBV12-3 or TRBV12-4 and TRBJ2-7. The CDR3 is 14 amino acids. CDR3 region: CASSLDSPSYEQYF.

CDR3 sequence: CASSPRADYNQPQHF. The chain carries TRBV18 and TRBJ1-5. The length of the CDR3 is 15 residues. The V gene's germline CDR1 is KGHSH and CDR2 LQKENI. Based on the CDR3 plus reference TRBV18 and TRBJ1-5, the full variable domain is NAGVMQNPRHLVRRRGQEARLRCSPMKGHSHVYWYRQLPEEGLKFMVYLQKENIIDESGMPKERFSAEFPKEGPSILRIQQVVRGDSAAYFCASSPRADYNQPQHFGDGTRLSIL.

The chain employs TRBV20-1 and TRBJ1-1. Per the germline V gene, CDR1 is DFQATT and CDR2 is SNEGSKA (reference sequence). This CDR3 is built from 13 residues. The CDR3 loop reads CSVAVALNTEAFF.

This chain connects TRBV9 to TRBJ2-5; TCRdb picks TRBD2, but there is no DNA to check that call. The CDR3 consists of 18 residues. Per germline, CDR1 SGDLS and CDR2 YYNGEE. CDR3 sequence reads: CASSVVGSGGSGGETQYF.

The V and J genes are TRBV5-1 and TRBJ2-3; TCRdb selects TRBD2, and the lack of DNA leaves this call unchecked. The CDR3 length is 16 residues. Germline V gene data show CDR1 as SGHRS and CDR2 as YFSETQ. CDR3 residues: CASSLAISGKTDTQYF.

The chain links TRBV6-6 to TRBJ2-4. This CDR3 has 12 residues. Germline CDR1 MNHNY, CDR2 SVGAGI (reference sequence). The CDR3: CASSYSKDIQYF.

This chain links TRBV24-1 with TRBJ2-7; the TCRdb call, TRBD1, lacks DNA for checking. This CDR3 spans 14 amino acids. Germline V gives CDR1 KGHDR, CDR2 SFDVKD. CDR3 residues: CATSDTDRLYEQYF.

V is TRBV2 and J is TRBJ2-2; no DNA is available, so the TRBD2 call from TCRdb remains unchecked. The CDR3 is 14 amino acids. In germline, CDR1 is SNHLY, CDR2 FYNNEI. This CDR3 is CASSGTSGAGELFF.

The chain recombines TRBV12-3 or TRBV12-4 with TRBJ2-3; TCRdb names TRBD1, which stays unverified in the absence of DNA. There are 14 residues in the CDR3. The CDR3: CASSLGGLADTQYF.

The chain employs TRBV20-1 and TRBJ2-3. Germline CDR1 and CDR2: DFQATT and SNEGSKA (reference sequence). This CDR3 spans 16 amino acids. This CDR3 is CSARGTGSMATDTQYF.

V and J are TRBV7-2 and TRBJ2-7; TCRdb returns TRBD1, unconfirmable since there is no DNA. Germline V gene data show CDR1 as SGHTA and CDR2 as FQGNSA. The CDR3 loop spans 14 amino acids. The CDR3 sequence is CASSSNRGSYEQYF.

The rearrangement joins TRBV12-3 or TRBV12-4 to TRBJ1-3; with no DNA, the TCRdb D assignment of TRBD1 cannot be verified. The CDR3 runs 15 residues. The CDR3 reads CASRITQGEGNTIYF.

The chain carries TRBV11-1 and TRBJ1-1; the D call of TRBD1 rests on TCRdb alone, since no DNA is present to check it. In germline, CDR1 is SGHAT, CDR2 FQDESV (reference sequence). CDR3 length equals 18 residues. CDR3 sequence reads: CASSGRTGGKFLNTEAFF.

This rearrangement joins TRBV3-1 to TRBJ1-5. This CDR3 has 12 residues. CDR1 is LGHDT, CDR2 YNNKEL, per germline (reference sequence). This chain's CDR3 is CASSSRNQPQHF.

The chain employs TRBV20-1 and TRBJ2-1; no DNA is available, so the TRBD2 call from TCRdb remains unchecked. The CDR3 contains 14 residues. The germline V gene has CDR1 DFQATT and CDR2 SNEGSKA (reference sequence). CDR3 protein: CSARGTSGVQWQFF.

This chain connects TRBV7-3 to TRBJ2-2; TCRdb calls TRBD1, which cannot be checked without DNA. The CDR3 consists of 13 residues. Germline CDR1 reads SGHTA; CDR2 reads FQGTGA. The CDR3 loop is CASSLGPAGELFF.

The V call is TRBV20-1, the J call TRBJ2-3; TCRdb's D call, TRBD2, is unchecked because there is no DNA. The V gene's germline CDR1 is DFQATT and CDR2 SNEGSKA (reference sequence). The CDR3 is 18 residues long. CDR3 residues: CSARGSGGSLTSTDTQYF.

This sequence joins TRBV29-1 and TRBJ2-1. The CDR3 sequence is 12 residues long. Germline V lookup: CDR1 SQVTM, CDR2 ANQGSEA. The CDR3 is CSVDGDLNEQFF.

The rearrangement links TRBV20-1 to TRBJ1-1; TCRdb names TRBD1, which stays unverified in the absence of DNA. The CDR3 has 11 amino acids. Germline CDR1 is DFQATT and CDR2 is SNEGSKA (reference sequence). CDR3 loop: CSVIQGHEAFF.